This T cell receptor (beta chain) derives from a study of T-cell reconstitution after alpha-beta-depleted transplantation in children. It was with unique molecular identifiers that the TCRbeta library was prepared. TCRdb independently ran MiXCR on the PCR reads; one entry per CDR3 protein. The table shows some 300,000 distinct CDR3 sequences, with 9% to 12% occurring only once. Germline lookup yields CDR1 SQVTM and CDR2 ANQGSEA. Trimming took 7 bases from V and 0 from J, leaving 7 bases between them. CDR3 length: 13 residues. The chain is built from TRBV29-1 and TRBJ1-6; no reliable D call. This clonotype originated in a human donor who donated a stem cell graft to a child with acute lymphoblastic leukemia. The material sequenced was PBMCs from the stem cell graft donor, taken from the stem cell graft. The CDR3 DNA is TGCAGCGCTCGAAGCTCCTATAATTCACCCCTCCACTTT. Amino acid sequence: CSARSSYNSPLHF. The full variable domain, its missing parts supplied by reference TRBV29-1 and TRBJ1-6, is SAVISQKPSRDICQRGTSLTIQCQVDSQVTMMFWYRQQPGQSLTLIATANQGSEATYESGFVIDKFPISRPNLTFSTLTVSNMSPEDSSIYLCSARSSYNSPLHFGNGTRLTVT.